This entry describes one T cell receptor beta chain. In TCRdb, the 5' RACE reads were re-called with MiXCR into one record per CDR3 protein. The data show some 400,000 distinct CDR3 sequences, about 19% seen once. The sample is drawn from a study of T cells after yellow fever vaccination. The sample in question was PBMCs, obtained before the yellow fever booster vaccination. This receptor was taken from a man between 18 and 29 years old who received the YFV17D yellow fever vaccine.

The CDR3 here is CASSQDSSGGAYNEQFF. The CDR3 DNA reads as TGTGCCAGCAGCCAAGATTCTAGCGGGGGGGCCTACAATGAGCAGTTCTTC. This chain links TRBV3-1 with TRBJ2-1, with 12 bases aligning to TRBD2. The CDR3 runs 17 residues. The germline CDR1 and CDR2 sequences are LGHDT and YNNKEL (reference sequence). V lost 0 bases and J lost 2; bases outside the gene matches: 2.